This entry lists 20 T cell receptor beta chains sequenced from one sample in a study of blood T cell repertoires in COVID-19. The data were produced by immunoSEQ multiplex PCR, yet TCRdb's version contains in-frame clones alone and is incomplete. The sample carries about 180,000 clones, 84% recorded once. The material sequenced was PBMCs or T cells enriched from blood (not recorded which). These receptor sequences come from a man between 45 and 60 years old who had recovered from COVID-19.

The J gene is TRBJ1-5, the V gene TRBV18; no clear D gene. Trimming pared 5 bases from V and 0 bases from J, leaving 8 bases between. This CDR3 has 14 amino acids. Germline CDR1 KGHSH, CDR2 LQKENI. The CDR3 sequence: CASSSSDSNQPQHF. In DNA form, the CDR3 reads TGTGCCAGCTCATCATCAGATAGCAATCAGCCCCAGCATTTT. Based on the CDR3 plus reference TRBV18 and TRBJ1-5, the full variable domain is NAGVMQNPRHLVRRRGQEARLRCSPMKGHSHVYWYRQLPEEGLKFMVYLQKENIIDESGMPKERFSAEFPKEGPSILRIQQVVRGDSAAYFCASSSSDSNQPQHFGDGTRLSIL.

The CDR3 DNA is TGTGCCAGCAGCAAGGACAGGGTCGACACTGAAGCTTTCTTT. It translates to CASSKDRVDTEAFF. V usage is TRBV27 and J usage is TRBJ1-1, with 8 bases that match TRBD1. The length of the CDR3 is 14 residues. V shed 6 bases, J shed 3 bases, and the junction held 6 bases outside the gene matches. Per germline, CDR1 MNHEY and CDR2 SMNVEV (reference sequence).

The chain links TRBV6-5 to TRBJ1-5, with 8 bases fitting TRBD1. The J segment lost 6 bases and the V segment lost 6 bases, leaving 4 bases of the junction unmatched. CDR1 is MNHEY and CDR2 is SVGAGI in the germline V gene. This CDR3 has 13 amino acids. The CDR3 bases are TGTGCCAGCAGAGAGGACAGGGTTCAGCCCCAGCATTTT. It codes for CASREDRVQPQHF.

This clone has a handful of counts. This chain joins TRBV4-1 and TRBJ2-1; 7 bases agree with TRBD2. Trimming removed 4 bases from V and 6 bases from J; junction bases left unmatched: 12. Germline lookup yields CDR1 MGHRA and CDR2 YSYEKL. There are 16 residues in the CDR3. The CDR3 nucleotides read TGCGCCAGCAGCCGGTCCCCCCTGGCGGGAGCCAATGAGCAGTTCTTC. It codes for CASSRSPLAGANEQFF.

The rearrangement joins TRBV6-6 to TRBJ1-1; no clear D gene. This CDR3 region has 13 residues. The germline gives CDR1 MNHNY, CDR2 SVGAGI (reference sequence). The V and J ends lost 9 bases and 5 bases respectively, with 16 bases between them. CDR3 bases: TGTGCCAGTCTGCAGGTTCGGGGTACTGAAGCTTTCTTT. Translated, it gives CASLQVRGTEAFF.

The chain combines TRBV11-1 with TRBJ1-6; TRBD1 aligns across 7 bases. The germline CDR1 and CDR2 sequences are SGHAT and FQDESV (reference sequence). The CDR3 loop spans 15 amino acids. The V gene end was trimmed by 4 bases and the J gene end by 7 bases; junction bases not matched to a gene: 7. The CDR3 nucleotides are TGTGCCAGCAGCTCCAGACAGGGATACAATTCACCCCTCCACTTT. Residues: CASSSRQGYNSPLHF.

The CDR3 DNA is TGTGCCAGCAGCTTGGGAGGGGGCGGCGGCTATGGCTACACCTTC. This gives the protein CASSLGGGGGYGYTF. The rearrangement joins TRBV5-5 to TRBJ1-2; 7 nucleotides line up with TRBD1. The CDR3 runs 15 residues. The V gene end was trimmed by 0 bases and the J gene end by 4 bases; junction bases not matched to a gene: 6. Germline V CDR1 and CDR2: SGHKS, YYEKEE (reference sequence).

The CDR3 is CATSIGASESTDTQYF. DNA for the CDR3: TGTGCCACCAGCATCGGGGCTAGCGAGAGCACAGATACGCAGTATTTT. The V and J genes are TRBV15 and TRBJ2-3, with D possibly TRBD2 on 6 matching bases. Germline CDR1 and CDR2: LNHNV and YYDKDF (reference sequence). The CDR3 length is 16 residues. Between the trimmed V and J ends, which lost 4 bases and 0 bases, there was a span of 14 bases. The variable domain in full, with the rest retrieved from reference TRBV15 and TRBJ2-3, is DAMVIQNPRYQVTQFGKPVTLSCSQTLNHNVMYWYQQKSSQAPKLLFHYYDKDFNNEADTPDNFQSRRPNTSFCFLDIRSPGLGDTAMYLCATSIGASESTDTQYFGPGTRLTVL.

This chain connects TRBV11-2 to TRBJ1-3; weak D call: TRBD1 (5 bases). Between the trimmed V and J ends, which lost 4 bases and 0 bases, there was a span of 13 bases. Germline assignment: CDR1 SGHAT and CDR2 FQNNGV. The CDR3 is 16 amino acids. CDR3 sequence (DNA): TGTGCCAGCAGCTCGGGACTCGGGTACTCTGGAAACACCATATATTTT. This translates into CASSSGLGYSGNTIYF.

The chain combines TRBV30 with TRBJ2-1, with D possibly matching TRBD2 (6 bases). Germline CDR1 reads GTSNPN; CDR2 reads SVGIG (reference sequence). The CDR3 contains 15 residues. V was trimmed by 3 bases and J by 0 bases, leaving 12 bases between them. CDR3 sequence (DNA): TGTGCCTGGAGGTGGCGGGGAAGCTCCTACAATGAGCAGTTCTTC. Translated, it gives CAWRWRGSSYNEQFF. Using reference TRBV30 and TRBJ2-1 for the parts outside the CDR3, the full variable domain is SQTIHQWPATLVQPVGSPLSLECTVEGTSNPNLYWYRQAAGRGLQLLFYSVGIGQISSEVPQNLSASRPQDRQFILSSKKLLLSDSGFYLCAWRWRGSSYNEQFFGPGTRLTVL.

This chain joins TRBV5-1 and TRBJ1-6, with 7 bases fitting TRBD1. CDR3 length: 14 residues. Germline CDR1 and CDR2: SGHRS and YFSETQ. V dropped 0 bases and J dropped 10; count of bases not matched to a gene: 4. The CDR3 bases are TGCGCCAGCAGCTTGGAGGTACAGGGGTCACCCCTCCACTTT. As protein: CASSLEVQGSPLHF.

The sample holds a few counts of this clone. The V call is TRBV5-1, the J call TRBJ1-4, with 8 bases lining up with TRBD1. V shed 4 bases and J 6 bases; nucleotides not matched to a gene: 14. The germline V gene encodes CDR1 SGHRS and CDR2 YFSETQ. The CDR3 has 17 residues. The CDR3 coding sequence is TGCGCCAGCAGCCCCTGGGGCAGGGGGCGGCAGGATGAAAAACTGTTTTTT. It translates to CASSPWGRGRQDEKLFF.

The chain links TRBV3-1 (or the pseudogene TRBV3-2) to TRBJ2-5, with a tentative D call TRBD2 (6 bases). The ends were cut back, 2 bases at V and 1 base at J, with 8 bases in the middle. Germline lookup yields CDR1 LGHDT and CDR2 YNNKEL (reference sequence). CDR3 length: 14 amino acids. The CDR3 nucleotides read TGTGCCAGCAGCCAACGGAGGGGCCAAGAGACCCAGTACTTC. This encodes CASSQRRGQETQYF.

This chain links TRBV4-1 with TRBJ1-2, with 7 bases identical to TRBD1. After removal of 3 bases from V and 7 bases from J, the junction contained 11 bases not matched to a gene. This CDR3 region has 15 residues. The germline gives CDR1 MGHRA, CDR2 YSYEKL. CDR3 in amino acids: CASSHPPRDRGGYTF. CDR3 in DNA: TGCGCCAGCAGCCACCCTCCCCGGGACAGAGGTGGCTACACCTTC.

The chain couples TRBV5-5 to TRBJ1-1, with a tentative D call TRBD1 (6 bases). In germline, CDR1 is SGHKS, CDR2 YYEKEE (reference sequence). This CDR3 region has 14 residues. With 3 bases removed from V and 0 bases from J, the gap between germline ends came to 9 bases. The CDR3: CASSSWTVNTEAFF. The DNA of the CDR3 is TGTGCCAGCAGCTCCTGGACAGTGAACACTGAAGCTTTCTTT.

V gene TRBV6-1 combines with J gene TRBJ1-2; 7 positions agree with TRBD1. The germline V gene has CDR1 MNHNS and CDR2 SASEGT. CDR3 length equals 13 residues. V trimming: 2 bases; J trimming: 5 bases; junction bases outside the gene matches: 2. The CDR3 spells CASSEQGGYGYTF. DNA for the CDR3: TGTGCCAGCAGTGAACAGGGGGGATATGGCTACACCTTC.

V usage is TRBV23-1 and J usage is TRBJ1-5, with 8 bases aligning to TRBD1. TRBV23-1 falls under the ORF class, with uncertain function. The CDR3 is 16 amino acids. V trimming: 6 bases; J trimming: 0 bases; junction bases outside the gene matches: 7. CDR3 loop: CASSPTGDDSNQPQHF. Here the CDR3 DNA reads TGCGCCAGCAGCCCGACAGGGGACGATAGCAATCAGCCCCAGCATTTT.

This chain links TRBV6-2 or TRBV6-3 with TRBJ2-3; 15 bases are a match to TRBD2. Germline-derived CDR1 and CDR2 are MNHEY and SVGEGT. Trimming cost V 5 bases and J 7 bases; bases outside gene matches: 7. CDR3 length: 16 residues. The CDR3 region is CASSGGLAGGHYTQYF. In DNA, the CDR3 is TGTGCCAGCAGTGGCGGACTAGCGGGGGGGCACTATACGCAGTATTTT.

The DNA of the CDR3 is TGTGCCAGCAGTTTAAACAGGAATCAGCCCCAGCATTTT. Residues: CASSLNRNQPQHF. This chain links TRBV27 with TRBJ1-5; tentative D call: TRBD1 (5 bases). Trimming took 2 bases from V and 4 from J, leaving 6 bases between them. The CDR3 is 13 residues long. From germline, CDR1 is MNHEY and CDR2 SMNVEV (reference sequence).

As regards this clone: A read error may account for a junction end that differs from germline. V is TRBV29-1 and J is TRBJ2-3; no reliable D call. The CDR3 runs to 9 residues. Looked up from germline, CDR1 is SQVTM and CDR2 is ANQGSEA. CDR3 sequence: CSVDGHTNF. The DNA for the CDR3 is TGCAGCGTTGATGGCCACACAAATTTT.